This record covers a single T cell receptor beta chain. The data belong to a study of blood T cell repertoires in COVID-19. The CDR3 runs to 14 residues. The V end lost 1 base, the J end lost 2 bases, and 11 bases lay between the germline ends. Germline V CDR1 and CDR2: SQVTM, ANQGSEA. TCRdb keeps only in-frame clones here, not all; method: immunoSEQ multiplex PCR. This sample carries about 26,000 clones, approximately 81% of them seen once, and the ten largest clones take more than 45%. The receptor's source is a man aged 45 to 65 with active or convalescent COVID-19. This chain connects TRBV29-1 to TRBJ1-1; no definite D call. Sequencing input: peripheral blood. CDR3 sequence reads: CSVEGAGINTEAFF. CDR3 DNA sequence: TGCAGCGTTGAAGGTGCCGGTATAAACACTGAAGCTTTCTTT.